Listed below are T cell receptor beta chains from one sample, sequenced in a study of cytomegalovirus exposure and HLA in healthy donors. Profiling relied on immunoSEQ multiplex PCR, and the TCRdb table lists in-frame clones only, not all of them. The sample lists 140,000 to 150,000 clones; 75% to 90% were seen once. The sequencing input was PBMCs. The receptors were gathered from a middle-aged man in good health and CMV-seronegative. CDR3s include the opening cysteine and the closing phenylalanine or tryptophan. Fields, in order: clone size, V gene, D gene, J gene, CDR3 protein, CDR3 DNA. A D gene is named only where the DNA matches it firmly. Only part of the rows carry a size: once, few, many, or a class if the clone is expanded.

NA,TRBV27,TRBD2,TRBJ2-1,CASSLSLAGGRNEQFF,TGTGCCAGCAGTTTATCTTTAGCGGGGGGGCGCAATGAGCAGTTCTTC
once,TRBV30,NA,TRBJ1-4,CAWTRDSGSYEKLFF,TGTGCCTGGACCCGGGACTCCGGAAGCTATGAAAAACTGTTTTTT
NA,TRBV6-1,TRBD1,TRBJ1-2,CASSDTGAYGYTF,TGTGCCAGCAGTGATACAGGGGCCTATGGCTACACCTTC
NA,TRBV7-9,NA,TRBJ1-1,CASSSSLSEAFF,TGTGCCAGCAGTTCTAGCCTCTCTGAAGCTTTCTTT
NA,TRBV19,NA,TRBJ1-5,CASSTTRTVLGQPQHF,TGTGCCAGTAGTACCACCCGGACGGTACTAGGGCAGCCCCAGCATTTT
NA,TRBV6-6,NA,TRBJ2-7,CASIAGASSYEQYF,TGTGCCAGTATTGCGGGGGCAAGCTCCTACGAGCAGTACTTC
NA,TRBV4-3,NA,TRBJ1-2,CASSQAGREQVNGYTF,TGCGCCAGCAGCCAGGCTGGGAGGGAACAAGTCAATGGCTACACCTTC
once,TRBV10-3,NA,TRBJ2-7,CAISESTQVNYEQYF,TGTGCCATCAGTGAGTCGACACAGGTCAACTACGAGCAGTACTTC
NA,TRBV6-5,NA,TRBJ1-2,CASALTGNGDYGYTF,TGTGCCAGCGCCCTGACAGGAAACGGGGACTATGGCTACACCTTC
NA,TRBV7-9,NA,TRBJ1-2,CASSFKSADYGYTF,TGTGCCAGCAGCTTTAAAAGCGCAGACTATGGCTACACCTTC
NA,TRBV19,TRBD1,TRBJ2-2,CASSRDRGQAGELFF,TGTGCCAGTAGTCGGGACAGGGGGCAGGCCGGGGAGCTGTTTTTT
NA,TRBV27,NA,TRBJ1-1,CASSPTGHTEAFF,TGTGCCAGCAGTCCTACAGGGCACACTGAAGCTTTCTTT
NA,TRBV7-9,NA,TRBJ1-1,CASSSPGVFSTEAFF,TGTGCCAGCAGCTCGCCGGGGGTCTTTAGCACTGAAGCTTTCTTT
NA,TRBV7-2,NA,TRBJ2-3,CASSFDRGTDTQYF,TGTGCCAGCAGCTTTGATAGGGGGACAGATACGCAGTATTTT
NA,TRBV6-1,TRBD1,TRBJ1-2,CASSLGTGEGYTF,TGTGCCAGCAGCTTAGGGACAGGGGAAGGCTACACCTTC
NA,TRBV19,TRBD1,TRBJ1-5,CASRPGQGAVQPQHF,TGTGCCAGTAGGCCGGGACAGGGGGCGGTTCAGCCCCAGCATTTT
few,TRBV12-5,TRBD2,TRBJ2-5,CASATSGGETQYF,TGTGCTAGTGCCACTAGCGGGGGAGAGACCCAGTACTTC
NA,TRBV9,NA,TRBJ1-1,CASSVVGRGENTEAFF,TGTGCCAGCAGCGTAGTTGGCCGGGGAGAGAACACTGAAGCTTTCTTT
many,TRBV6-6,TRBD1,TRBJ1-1,CASSATGGTEAFF,TGTGCCAGCAGCGCCACAGGGGGAACTGAAGCTTTCTTT
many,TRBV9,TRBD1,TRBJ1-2,CASSNRDRTPYGYTF,TGTGCCAGCAGCAACCGGGACAGGACCCCCTATGGCTACACCTTC
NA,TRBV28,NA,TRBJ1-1,CASSKPRVLRNTEAFF,TGTGCCAGCAGCAAACCCAGGGTGCTTAGGAACACTGAAGCTTTCTTT
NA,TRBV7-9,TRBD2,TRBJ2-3,CASSAVLGSGGSTDTQYF,TGTGCCAGCAGCGCGGTTTTGGGTAGCGGGGGGTCCACAGATACGCAGTATTTT
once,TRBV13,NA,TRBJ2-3,CASSTSTDTQYF,TGTGCCAGCAGCACTAGCACAGATACGCAGTATTTT
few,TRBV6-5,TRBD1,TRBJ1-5,CASSSRGQPQHF,TGTGCCAGCAGTTCCAGGGGGCAGCCCCAGCATTTT
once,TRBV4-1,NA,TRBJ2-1,CASSQEVGGADEQFF,TGCGCCAGCAGCCAAGAGGTAGGGGGGGCGGATGAGCAGTTCTTC
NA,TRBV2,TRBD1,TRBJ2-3,CASGDRVDTQYF,TGTGCCAGCGGGGACAGGGTCGATACGCAGTATTTT
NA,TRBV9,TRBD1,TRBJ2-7,CASSSGTAIYEQYF,TGTGCCAGCAGTTCCGGGACAGCCATCTACGAGCAGTACTTC
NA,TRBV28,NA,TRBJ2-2,CASSLLSGLGELFF,TGTGCCAGCAGCCTCCTTTCTGGGCTCGGGGAGCTGTTTTTT